The rows below give T cell receptor beta chains drawn from one sample of a study of T-cell memory formation after mild COVID-19. TCRdb independently ran MiXCR on the 5' RACE reads; one entry per CDR3 protein. The sample contains more than 250,000 distinct CDR3 sequences, over 15% of which appear only once. Sequencing was performed on PBMCs or a T cell subset sorted from them (not recorded which). These receptors all stem from a man aged 18 to 30 who had mild COVID-19 (a few samples of this study predate the infection). Cell type and time point are not known. The CDR3 runs from the conserved cysteine through the conserved F or W. The order of the fields is D gene, clone size, J gene, V gene, CDR3 protein, CDR3 DNA. The D gene is left open where the match is weak. Only part of the rows carry a size: once, few, many, or a class if the clone is expanded.

TRBD1 | many | TRBJ1-2 | TRBV29-1 | CSVGTGNYGYTF | TGCAGCGTTGGGACAGGGAACTATGGCTACACCTTC
- | - | TRBJ1-1 | TRBV15 | CATLPGSMNTEAFF | TGTGCCACCCTACCGGGGAGCATGAACACTGAAGCTTTCTTT
TRBD2 | - | TRBJ2-7 | TRBV15 | CATSPRGGSYEQYF | TGTGCCACCAGCCCCCGGGGGGGGAGCTACGAGCAGTACTTC
- | - | TRBJ1-1 | TRBV7-2 | CASSLRFRGAGTEAFF | TGTGCCAGCAGCTTAAGGTTCCGGGGGGCCGGTACTGAAGCTTTCTTT
TRBD2 | - | TRBJ2-1 | TRBV6-2/TRBV6-3 | CASRHSSSGGFDEQFF | TGTGCCAGCAGACACTCATCTAGCGGGGGGTTCGATGAGCAGTTCTTC
- | few | TRBJ2-1 | TRBV7-8 | CASSPIRTANNEQFF | TGTGCCAGCAGTCCCATTCGGACAGCTAACAATGAGCAGTTCTTC
- | - | TRBJ2-1 | TRBV7-9 | CASSLWGESNEQFF | TGTGCCAGCAGCTTATGGGGAGAGAGCAATGAGCAGTTCTTC
- | few | TRBJ2-5 | TRBV30 | CAWSVQETQYF | TGTGCCTGGAGTGTCCAAGAGACCCAGTACTTC
TRBD1 | many | TRBJ2-5 | TRBV4-3 | CASSLDRGKGTQYF | TGCGCCAGCAGCCTTGACAGGGGGAAGGGGACCCAGTACTTC
- | - | TRBJ1-1 | TRBV3-1 | CASSQEADGDTEAFF | TGTGCCAGCAGCCAAGAAGCTGATGGCGACACTGAAGCTTTCTTT
TRBD1 | many | TRBJ2-3 | TRBV6-5 | CASSYSTGTGEGDTQYF | TGTGCCAGCAGTTACTCGACCGGGACAGGGGAAGGAGATACGCAGTATTTT
TRBD2 | - | TRBJ2-5 | TRBV20-1 | CSARLPSSGGETQYF | TGCAGTGCTAGATTACCCTCTAGCGGGGGAGAGACCCAGTACTTC
- | - | TRBJ2-1 | TRBV7-9 | CASSLGREQFF | TGTGCCAGCAGCTTAGGTCGTGAGCAGTTCTTC
TRBD1 | few | TRBJ1-2 | TRBV14 | CASSQVDRVYGYTF | TGTGCCAGCAGCCAAGTTGACAGGGTATATGGCTACACCTTC
- | few | TRBJ2-3 | TRBV5-1 | CASSPWGGADTQYF | TGCGCCAGCAGCCCTTGGGGGGGCGCAGATACGCAGTATTTT
- | - | TRBJ1-1 | TRBV20-1 | CSAGRGLGASTEAFF | TGCAGTGCCGGGAGGGGCTTGGGAGCGAGCACTGAAGCTTTCTTT
- | - | TRBJ2-6 | TRBV7-2 | CASSLRGRATGANVLTF | TGTGCCAGCAGCTTACGGGGCAGGGCTACTGGGGCCAACGTCCTGACTTTC
TRBD1 | few | TRBJ2-1 | TRBV25-1 | CASSERGLVDEQFF | TGTGCCAGCAGTGAAAGGGGGCTCGTCGATGAGCAGTTCTTC
- | many | TRBJ2-1 | TRBV27 | CAGGASYNEQFF | TGTGCCGGGGGGGCATCCTACAATGAGCAGTTCTTC
- | few | TRBJ1-2 | TRBV3-1 | CASSQDIGYTF | TGTGCCAGCAGCCAAGACATTGGCTACACCTTC
- | - | TRBJ2-2 | TRBV5-1 | CASSLALGTITGELFF | TGCGCCAGCAGCTTGGCCTTAGGGACAATCACCGGGGAGCTGTTTTTT
TRBD1 | - | TRBJ2-1 | TRBV11-3 | CASSRDSRDNEQFF | TGTGCCAGCAGCCGGGACAGCCGAGACAATGAGCAGTTCTTC